This TCR beta chain comes out of a study of blood T cell repertoires in COVID-19. The overall study: There were acute and convalescent COVID-19 samples, and they came from the United States, Italy and Spain. The cDNA or gDNA used as material had been derived from T cells, B-cell-depleted T cells, or PBMCs.

Profiled with immunoSEQ multiplex PCR; TCRdb holds only in-frame clones, not every one. Of about 55,000 clones in the sample, 90% are singletons; the top ten hold roughly 15%. Sequencing was carried out using peripheral blood. The source is an elderly man with acute or convalescent COVID-19.

The CDR3 DNA sequence: TGTGCCAGCAGTCCCCCTCCGGGACAGGGGGGCGCGGGTGGCTCAGATACGCAGTATTTT. Residues: CASSPPPGQGGAGGSDTQYF. The chain couples TRBV6-6 to TRBJ2-3; 11 nucleotides align to TRBD1. V dropped 5 bases and J dropped 4; count of bases not matched to a gene: 20. This CDR3 is 20 amino acids long. Germline V gene sequence: CDR1 MNHNY, CDR2 SVGAGI (reference sequence).